The T cell receptor beta chain under discussion was sequenced for a study of neurological immune-mediated disorders. Each CDR3 protein is one row after TCRdb ran MiXCR on the 5' RACE reads. The sample contains 130,000 or so distinct CDR3 sequences, 3.2% of which appear only once. V shed 4 bases, J shed 0 bases, and the junction held 6 bases outside the gene matches. The CDR3 has 15 amino acids. The germline gives CDR1 DFQATT, CDR2 SNEGSKA (reference sequence). This chain uses TRBV20-1 with TRBJ2-1, with TRBD2 identical over 7 bases. Sequences were obtained from PBMCs. This TCR was sampled from a woman under 40 with multiple sclerosis. In DNA, the CDR3 is TGCAGTGCTACCCCGGGGGGAGGCTCCTACAATGAGCAGTTCTTC. It translates to CSATPGGGSYNEQFF.